In its sample, the clone carrying this TCR beta chain was seen once. Its antigen is currently unknown. The junction shows a germline mismatch at one end, possibly a read error. Germline CDR1 and CDR2: LNHDA and SQIVND (reference sequence). CDR3 length: 15 residues. It was with 60 Vbeta and 13 Jbeta primers that the PCR ran. Measured with immunoSEQ multiplex PCR; TCRdb has only the in-frame clones, and not every one. The data show more than 90,000 clones, roughly 76% seen once. The source of the sample is a study of cytomegalovirus exposure and HLA in healthy donors. Whole-study results and caveats: Previously analyzed data showed that most TCR beta V segments were productive at a frequency of about 90% or about 30%.

Sequencing input: PBMCs. The TCR was taken from a human donor in good health. The chain carries TRBV19 and TRBJ1-3, with a possible D match to TRBD1 (6 bases). CDR3 coding DNA: TGTGCCAGTAGTCCGACGACAGGTCCTGGAATCACCATATATTTT. The encoded protein is CASSPTTGPGITIYF.